Each of the 24 T cell receptor beta chains below was sequenced from the same sample in a study of cytomegalovirus exposure and HLA in healthy donors. In the PCR, 60 Vbeta and 13 Jbeta primers were used. Sequenced by immunoSEQ multiplex PCR; TCRdb stores in-frame clones only, minus some. The profile shows 95,000 to 100,000 clones, roughly 79% of them singletons. Input material: PBMCs. The receptors here all came from a man aged 35-49 years in good health and CMV-seronegative.

V gene TRBV7-9 combines with J gene TRBJ1-1, with D perhaps TRBD1 (5 bases). Looked up from germline, CDR1 is SEHNR and CDR2 is FQNEAQ (reference sequence). V was cut by 5 bases and J by 0 bases, with 10 bases left in between. The CDR3 loop spans 14 amino acids. The CDR3 DNA sequence: TGTGCCAGCAGCCCGATGACAGTGAACACTGAAGCTTTCTTT. Translation: CASSPMTVNTEAFF.

This rearrangement joins TRBV15 to TRBJ1-5; TRBD1 aligns across 7 bases. J lost 4 bases, V lost 3 bases, and 3 bases had no gene match. The CDR3 is made up of 14 amino acids. Per the germline V gene, CDR1 is LNHNV and CDR2 is YYDKDF (reference sequence). The CDR3 DNA sequence: TGTGCCACCAGCAGGGGGGACAGAAATCAGCCCCAGCATTTT. Protein sequence: CATSRGDRNQPQHF.

The V and J genes are TRBV4-2 and TRBJ2-1; maybe TRBD2 (5 bases). V was pared by 1 base and J by 0 bases, with 10 bases between. Germline CDR1 reads LGHNA; CDR2 reads YNFKEQ. The CDR3 has 16 residues. Written as DNA, the CDR3 is TGTGCCAGCAGCCAAGGCCCGGGGTTCTCCTACAATGAGCAGTTCTTC. Its translation is CASSQGPGFSYNEQFF.

The rearrangement joins TRBV28 to TRBJ1-2; TRBD1 might be the D (6 bases). CDR3 length: 11 amino acids. CDR1 is MDHEN and CDR2 is SYDVKM in the germline V gene. Trimming stripped 6 bases from V and 5 bases from J, with 7 bases between. CDR3 DNA: TGTGCCAGCAGGACAGGTTATGGCTACACCTTC. Translating gives CASRTGYGYTF.

The J gene is TRBJ2-3, the V gene TRBV7-2, with 9 bases identical to TRBD2. The trim removed 1 base at V and 2 bases at J, leaving 7 bases unmatched. This CDR3 is 17 amino acids long. Germline V CDR1 and CDR2: SGHTA, FQGNSA. CDR3 sequence (DNA): TGTGCCAGCAGCTTAGGGGTTGCGGGGGGGCTCACAGATACGCAGTATTTT. It specifies CASSLGVAGGLTDTQYF.

This clone was counted between two and nine times. This chain joins TRBV4-2 and TRBJ1-2, with a possible D match to TRBD1 (6 bases). V dropped 3 bases and J dropped 8 bases, with 16 bases sitting between them. The CDR3 is 14 residues long. CDR1 LGHNA and CDR2 YNFKEQ come from the germline V gene. The CDR3 spells CASSQSPDSDGYTF. The CDR3, as DNA: TGTGCCAGCAGCCAGTCCCCGGACAGCGACGGCTACACCTTC.

V is TRBV14 and J is TRBJ1-5; tentative D call: TRBD1 (5 bases). CDR1 and CDR2 (germline): SGHDN, FVKESK. V was cut by 2 bases and J by 4 bases, with 9 bases left in between. This CDR3 spans 14 amino acids. In nucleotides, the CDR3 is TGTGCCAGCAGCCAAAAACAGGAGAATCAGCCCCAGCATTTT. Translating gives CASSQKQENQPQHF.

The chain combines TRBV5-4 with TRBJ2-7; 9 nucleotides match TRBD1. This CDR3 spans 14 amino acids. V lost 2 bases to trimming and J lost 6 bases; unmatched junction nucleotides: 6. Germline V lookup: CDR1 SGHNT, CDR2 YYREEE (reference sequence). The CDR3 coding sequence is TGTGCCAGCAGCTTTACAGGGGGCCACTGCGAGCAGTACTTC. Translating gives CASSFTGGHCEQYF. Combining the CDR3 with reference TRBV5-4 and TRBJ2-7 gives the whole variable domain ETGVTQSPTHLIKTRGQQVTLRCSSQSGHNTVSWYQQALGQGPQFIFQYYREEENGRGNFPPRFSGLQFPNYSSELNVNALELDDSALYLCASSFTGGHCEQYFGPGTRLTVT.

This clone showed up just once. The V gene is TRBV5-4, the J gene TRBJ2-1; 12 positions agree with TRBD2. Trimming at V came to 4 bases and at J to 10 bases, leaving 6 bases not matched to a gene. From germline, CDR1 is SGHNT and CDR2 YYREEE (reference sequence). This CDR3 spans 14 amino acids. CDR3 in amino acids: CASSPGLAGYEQFF. Here the CDR3 DNA reads TGTGCCAGCAGCCCCGGACTAGCGGGGTACGAGCAGTTCTTC.

This clone was detected a few times. This chain joins TRBV4-2 and TRBJ1-2, with a possible D match to TRBD1 (5 bases). Germline V gives CDR1 LGHNA, CDR2 YNFKEQ. The V gene lost 7 bases and the J gene lost 1 base, with 13 bases spanning the gap. The CDR3 sequence is 14 residues long. As DNA, the CDR3 is TGTGCCAGCACCTCAGGGCAGGATAACTATGGCTACACCTTC. It codes for CASTSGQDNYGYTF.

About this clone: Compared with germline, one end of the junction differs, possibly owing to a read error. The chain has TRBV10-3 and TRBJ2-1; 10 bases fit TRBD2. Germline V CDR1 and CDR2: ENHRY, SYGVKD. The CDR3 is 15 residues long. This CDR3 is CASSLAGGGYNEQFF. The CDR3 region has the DNA TGTGCCAGCAGTTTAGCGGGGGGAGGCTACAATGAGCAGTTCTTC.

The J gene is TRBJ1-5, the V gene TRBV4-1; TRBD1 might be the D (6 bases). The CDR3 has 14 residues. In germline, CDR1 is MGHRA, CDR2 YSYEKL. V was clipped by 4 bases and J by 3 bases, with 10 bases between them. The CDR3 sequence: CASSRAGANQPQHF. In DNA form, the CDR3 reads TGCGCCAGCAGCCGTGCAGGGGCCAATCAGCCCCAGCATTTT.

The chain carries TRBV7-8 and TRBJ1-2; D perhaps matches TRBD1 (6 bases). V lost 1 base and J lost 4, with 16 bases in between. The CDR3 has 16 residues. CDR1 and CDR2 from the germline V gene are SGHVS and FQNEAQ. CDR3 region: CASSLGPGQGTYGYTF. CDR3 in DNA: TGTGCCAGCAGCTTAGGTCCTGGTCAGGGGACCTATGGCTACACCTTC.

This rearrangement joins TRBV6-6 to TRBJ1-1; perhaps TRBD1 as D (5 bases). CDR1 and CDR2 (germline): MNHNY, SVGAGI (reference sequence). With 6 bases removed from V and 4 bases from J, the gap between germline ends came to 12 bases. The CDR3 is 13 amino acids. CDR3 nucleotides: TGTGCCAGCAGCCCGTCGGGGGTCACTGAAGCTTTCTTT. Its translation is CASSPSGVTEAFF.

The chain joins TRBV7-9 to TRBJ2-1; 11 bases match TRBD1. Germline V gene data show CDR1 as SEHNR and CDR2 as FQNEAQ (reference sequence). V was pared by 3 bases and J by 8 bases, with 6 bases of the junction left unmatched. This CDR3 spans 15 amino acids. The CDR3 coding sequence is TGTGCCAGCAGCTTGGGGGGACAGGGGGTGGATGAGCAGTTCTTC. It translates to CASSLGGQGVDEQFF.

Details on this clone: A read error may account for a junction end that differs from germline. The chain recombines TRBV5-1 with TRBJ1-1; 10 bases map to TRBD1. The germline CDR1 and CDR2 sequences are SGHRS and YFSETQ. CDR3 size: 15 residues. DNA for the CDR3: TGCGCCAGCGGCTTGGGACAGGGGTTTAACACTGAAGCTTTCTTT. Translated, it gives CASGLGQGFNTEAFF. Supplemented by reference TRBV5-1 and TRBJ1-1, the full variable domain reads KAGVTQTPRYLIKTRGQQVTLSCSPISGHRSVSWYQQTPGQGLQFLFEYFSETQRNKGNFPGRFSGRQFSNSRSEMNVSTLELGDSALYLCASGLGQGFNTEAFFGQGTRLTVV.

The table lists this clone with a count of one. The chain carries TRBV2 and TRBJ2-1; 14 bases are a match to TRBD2. This CDR3 is built from 17 residues. J was trimmed by 9 bases and V by 6 bases; bases with no gene match: 13. The germline V gene has CDR1 SNHLY and CDR2 FYNNEI. CDR3 nucleotide sequence: TGTGCCAGCAGAGTAGCCCCGACTAGCGGGGGGGAGAGTGAGCAGTTCTTC. It specifies CASRVAPTSGGESEQFF.

The chain joins TRBV7-3 to TRBJ2-2; tentatively, D is TRBD2 (6 bases). Trimming took 5 bases from V and 4 from J, leaving 17 bases between them. Per the germline V gene, CDR1 is SGHTA and CDR2 is FQGTGA. The CDR3 is 16 amino acids. The CDR3 coding sequence is TGTGCCAGCAGCCGCGGTGGGGGGTCGGTCACCGGGGAGCTGTTTTTT. Encoded protein: CASSRGGGSVTGELFF.

The chain employs TRBV6-5 and TRBJ1-2, with 9 positions matching TRBD1. The CDR3 loop spans 16 amino acids. Germline CDR1 MNHEY, CDR2 SVGAGI. V lost 0 bases, J lost 4 bases, and 6 bases stayed unmatched. CDR3 region: CASSYSGTGPGYGYTF. The CDR3 nucleotides read TGTGCCAGCAGTTACTCCGGGACAGGGCCTGGCTATGGCTACACCTTC.

The V gene is TRBV11-2, the J gene TRBJ1-1, with D perhaps matching TRBD1 (6 bases). This CDR3 region has 12 residues. The V end was cut by 3 bases, the J end by 6 bases, with 8 bases between. Germline assignment: CDR1 SGHAT and CDR2 FQNNGV. CDR3 loop: CASSFEGAEAFF. In DNA form, the CDR3 reads TGTGCCAGCAGCTTTGAGGGGGCTGAAGCTTTCTTT.

V usage is TRBV7-9 and J usage is TRBJ1-6, with TRBD1 matching 9 bases. The CDR3 is 15 residues long. Germline V lookup: CDR1 SEHNR, CDR2 FQNEAQ (reference sequence). V shed 6 bases, J shed 8 bases, and the junction held 8 bases outside the gene matches. The DNA of the CDR3 is TGTGCCAGCAGTCCTAACAGGGGGCCGGATTCACCCCTCCACTTT. Translation: CASSPNRGPDSPLHF.

V usage is TRBV11-3 and J usage is TRBJ2-1, with 16 nucleotides matching TRBD2. CDR3 length: 16 amino acids. The junction had 5 bases not matched to a gene; V was cut back by 4 bases and J by 8 bases. From germline, CDR1 is SGHNT and CDR2 YENEEA. The CDR3, as DNA: TGTGCCAGCAGCTACGGGACTAGCGGGGGGGCCCATGAGCAGTTCTTC. Translating it yields CASSYGTSGGAHEQFF.

In its sample, this clone was seen once. The chain recombines TRBV5-8 with TRBJ1-2; TRBD1 might be the D (6 bases). Trimming left V 5 bases short and J 3 bases short, with 20 bases between. The germline gives CDR1 SGHTS, CDR2 YDEGEE. CDR3 length equals 16 residues. The CDR3 DNA reads as TGTGCCAGCAGTTCCCGCACAGGGAAAATGTACTATGGCTACACCTTC. Its protein product is CASSSRTGKMYYGYTF. Looking up the rest from reference TRBV5-8 and TRBJ1-2 gives the full variable domain: EAGVTQSPTHLIKTRGQQATLRCSPISGHTSVYWYQQALGLGLQFLLWYDEGEERNRGNFPPRFSGRQFPNYSSELNVNALELEDSALYLCASSSRTGKMYYGYTFGSGTRLTVV.

The chain has TRBV7-2 and TRBJ1-1; 9 positions agree with TRBD1. This CDR3 has 15 residues. Germline lookup yields CDR1 SGHTA and CDR2 FQGNSA. Unmatched junction bases numbered 10, after V lost 7 bases and J lost 4 bases. CDR3 coding DNA: TGTGCCAGCACCACCTATTGGACAGGGGCCACTGAAGCTTTCTTT. Its translation is CASTTYWTGATEAFF.